One and the same sample provided the 15 T cell receptor beta chains below, sequenced in a study of human T cells and chemical hapten exposure. Time point of the sample: patch test 3, about 24 weeks after DPC sensitization. As for treatment: therapeutic diphenylcyclopropenone sensitization with weekly scalp DPC. A single record per CDR3 protein comes from TCRdb applying MiXCR to the RACE reads. The table records 55,000 to 75,000 distinct CDR3 sequences, around 12% of them present only once. Sequences were derived from whole blood, sampled in connection with sensitization to the hapten diphenylcyclopropenone (DPC). Receptor source: a man under 40 with alopecia areata. Some clones in this sample may be carry-over from other donors' samples.

This clonotype showed up many times. The chain recombines TRBV2 with TRBJ1-1; 9 nucleotides match TRBD1. This CDR3 is 15 amino acids long. Unmatched junction bases numbered 6, after V lost 7 bases and J lost 0 bases. Germline CDR1 and CDR2: SNHLY and FYNNEI. CDR3 coding DNA: TGTGCCAGCATCCAGGACAGGGGAATGAACACTGAAGCTTTCTTT. Its translation is CASIQDRGMNTEAFF.

There are a few counts of this clonotype. The genes are TRBV11-1 and TRBJ1-1; TRBD1 matches at 7 bases. The CDR3 loop spans 14 amino acids. The V segment lost 5 bases and the J segment 5 bases; nucleotides outside the gene matches: 8. The V gene's germline CDR1 is SGHAT and CDR2 FQDESV (reference sequence). In DNA form, the CDR3 reads TGTGCCAGCAGCAGGACAGGAGGAGGGACTGAAGCTTTCTTT. Translation gives CASSRTGGGTEAFF.

This clonotype was observed a few times. Compared with germline, one end of the junction differs, possibly owing to a read error. The chain carries TRBV20-1 and TRBJ2-7; 7 positions agree with TRBD1. Germline V gene lookup returns CDR1 DFQATT and CDR2 SNEGSKA (reference sequence). CDR3 length equals 14 residues. The DNA for the CDR3 is TGCAGTGCGAGAGACAGGGTCACCTTCTACGAGCAGTACTTC. Its translation: CSARDRVTFYEQYF.

This clonotype came up a few times. This chain uses TRBV5-1 with TRBJ2-1; 9 nucleotides line up with TRBD2. CDR3 size: 15 residues. V was pared by 3 bases and J by 3 bases, with 4 bases of the junction left unmatched. The germline V gene encodes CDR1 SGHRS and CDR2 YFSETQ. The CDR3 sequence: CASSWRGGGYNEQFF. CDR3 DNA sequence: TGCGCCAGCAGCTGGCGGGGGGGCGGCTACAATGAGCAGTTCTTC.

The chain links TRBV3-1 to TRBJ1-3; D uncertain. This CDR3 is 16 amino acids long. V was cut by 1 base and J by 0 bases, with 10 bases left in between. In germline, CDR1 is LGHDT, CDR2 YNNKEL (reference sequence). The CDR3 DNA sequence: TGTGCCAGCAGCCAAGGACGCAGCTTCTCTGGAAACACCATATATTTT. Its protein product is CASSQGRSFSGNTIYF. Variable domain in full (rest from reference TRBV3-1 and TRBJ1-3): DTAVSQTPKYLVTQMGNDKSIKCEQNLGHDTMYWYKQDSKKFLKIMFSYNNKELIINETVPNRFSPKSPDKAHLNLHINSLELGDSAVYFCASSQGRSFSGNTIYFGEGSWLTVV.

The V call is TRBV7-2, the J call TRBJ2-3; no reliable D call. V lost 8 bases, J lost 2 bases, and 11 bases lay in between. The CDR3 has 13 residues. The germline V gene has CDR1 SGHTA and CDR2 FQGNSA. CDR3 in DNA: TGTGCCAGCGCAGCTGTGGTCACAGATACGCAGTATTTT. Translating it yields CASAAVVTDTQYF. Full variable domain (missing parts from reference TRBV7-2 and TRBJ2-3): GAGVSQSPSNKVTEKGKDVELRCDPISGHTALYWYRQSLGQGLEFLIYFQGNSAPDKSGLPSDRFSAERTGGSVSTLTIQRTQQEDSAVYLCASAAVVTDTQYFGPGTRLTVL.

This clonotype was picked up many times. This chain links TRBV7-9 with TRBJ1-1, with a tentative D call TRBD1 (5 bases). V was cut by 5 bases and J by 1 base, with 11 bases left in between. Per the germline V gene, CDR1 is SEHNR and CDR2 is FQNEAQ (reference sequence). The CDR3 loop spans 14 amino acids. DNA for the CDR3: TGTGCCAGCAGCCCCGGGACCCAGAACACTGAAGCTTTCTTT. This translates into CASSPGTQNTEAFF. The entire variable domain, with the rest obtained from reference TRBV7-9 and TRBJ1-1, is as follows: DTGVSQNPRHKITKRGQNVTFRCDPISEHNRLYWYRQTLGQGPEFLTYFQNEAQLEKSRLLSDRFSAERPKGSFSTLEIQRTEQGDSAMYLCASSPGTQNTEAFFGQGTRLTVV.

This clonotype was observed many times. The CDR3 loop reads CASSFLAGDNEQYF. The CDR3, as DNA: TGCGCCAGCAGCTTCCTAGCGGGGGACAACGAGCAGTACTTC. The V and J genes are TRBV5-1 and TRBJ2-7; the match to TRBD2 covers 10 bases. This CDR3 has 14 residues. Germline V gene data show CDR1 as SGHRS and CDR2 as YFSETQ. Losses at the gene ends were 2 bases for V and 5 bases for J; bases not matched to a gene: 4.

This clonotype was recorded at least ten times. This chain's CDR3 is CASSQDRRGGKDTQYF. The DNA of the CDR3 is TGTGCCAGCAGCCAGGATAGGCGGGGGGGCAAAGATACGCAGTATTTT. This chain joins TRBV5-4 and TRBJ2-3; 9 positions agree with TRBD2. This CDR3 contains 16 residues. CDR1 and CDR2 from the germline V gene are SGHNT and YYREEE (reference sequence). The V gene end was trimmed by 4 bases and the J gene end by 5 bases; junction bases not matched to a gene: 11.

This clonotype was observed many times. V usage is TRBV20-1 and J usage is TRBJ1-2; tentative D call: TRBD1 (6 bases). Germline CDR1 and CDR2: DFQATT and SNEGSKA (reference sequence). The CDR3 totals 15 residues. The V and J ends lost 0 bases and 3 bases respectively, with 14 bases between them. This CDR3 reads CSARETGDPDYGYTF. CDR3 nucleotide sequence: TGCAGTGCTAGAGAGACAGGTGATCCGGACTATGGCTACACCTTC.

The genes are TRBV5-1 and TRBJ1-3; a possible D gene is TRBD1 (5 bases). CDR3 length: 17 amino acids. V was clipped by 1 base and J by 0 bases, with 14 bases between them. In germline, CDR1 is SGHRS, CDR2 YFSETQ. The CDR3 here is CASSLSRETNSGNTIYF. CDR3 nucleotide sequence: TGCGCCAGCAGCTTGTCCAGGGAGACTAACTCTGGAAACACCATATATTTT.

At least ten counts were recorded for this clonotype. The V gene is TRBV28, the J gene TRBJ2-7; D is perhaps TRBD1 (5 bases). V was cut by 6 bases and J by 0 bases, with 21 bases left in between. Germline CDR1 reads MDHEN; CDR2 reads SYDVKM. This CDR3 is 17 amino acids long. This CDR3 is CASRRLRSRAPSYEQYF. The CDR3 nucleotides read TGTGCCAGCAGGAGGTTAAGATCCAGGGCCCCCTCCTACGAGCAGTACTTC.

The sample holds a few counts of this clonotype. The chain carries TRBV7-9 and TRBJ2-7; TRBD1 matches 8 bases. This CDR3 is built from 15 residues. CDR1 and CDR2 (germline): SEHNR, FQNEAQ (reference sequence). Trimming took 4 bases from V and 2 from J; bases not matched to a gene: 7. The chain's CDR3 is CASSSLRDRPYEQYF. The CDR3 DNA is TGTGCCAGCAGCTCGTTAAGGGACAGGCCCTACGAGCAGTACTTC. The complete variable domain, with remaining parts taken from reference TRBV7-9 and TRBJ2-7, reads DTGVSQNPRHKITKRGQNVTFRCDPISEHNRLYWYRQTLGQGPEFLTYFQNEAQLEKSRLLSDRFSAERPKGSFSTLEIQRTEQGDSAMYLCASSSLRDRPYEQYFGPGTRLTVT.

The chain recombines TRBV7-9 with TRBJ1-1; the D gene is possibly TRBD1 (6 bases). The CDR3 has 15 residues. The ends were cut back, 5 bases at V and 4 bases at J, with 17 bases in the middle. Germline V CDR1 and CDR2: SEHNR, FQNEAQ (reference sequence). The CDR3 nucleotides are TGTGCCAGCAGCCGCGACGGGGGGGCGAGCACTGAAGCTTTCTTT. It codes for CASSRDGGASTEAFF.

The rearrangement joins TRBV6-2 or TRBV6-3 to TRBJ2-7, with D unclear. Per germline, CDR1 MNHEY and CDR2 SVGEGT. The ends were cut back, 0 bases at V and 1 base at J, with 4 bases in the middle. The CDR3 extends over 13 amino acids. The chain's CDR3 is CASSYSRSYEQYF. DNA of the CDR3: TGTGCCAGCAGTTACTCCAGGTCCTACGAGCAGTACTTC.